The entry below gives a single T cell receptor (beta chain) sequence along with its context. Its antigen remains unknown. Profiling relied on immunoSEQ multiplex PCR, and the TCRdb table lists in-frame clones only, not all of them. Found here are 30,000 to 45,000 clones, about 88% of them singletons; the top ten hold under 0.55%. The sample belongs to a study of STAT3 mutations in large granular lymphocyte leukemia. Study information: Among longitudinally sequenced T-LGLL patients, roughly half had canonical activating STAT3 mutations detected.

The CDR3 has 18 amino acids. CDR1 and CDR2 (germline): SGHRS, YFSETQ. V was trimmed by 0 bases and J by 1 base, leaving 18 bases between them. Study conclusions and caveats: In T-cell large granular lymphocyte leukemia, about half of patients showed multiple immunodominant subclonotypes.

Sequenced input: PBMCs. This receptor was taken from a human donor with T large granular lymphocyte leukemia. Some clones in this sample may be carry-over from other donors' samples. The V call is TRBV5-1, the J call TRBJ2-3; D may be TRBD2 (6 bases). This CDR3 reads CASSLAKAGWDRTDTQYF. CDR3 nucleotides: TGCGCCAGCAGCTTGGCCAAGGCGGGGTGGGACCGCACAGATACGCAGTATTTT.